The present TCR beta chain was sequenced within a study of CD8+ T cells in alopecia areata. Whole-study findings and limits: Scalp sequencing captures resident alphabeta T cells of normal skin too.

As concerns this clone: Antigen unknown.

Extracted RNA was reverse transcribed, and the resulting cDNA served as sequencing template. Sequencing was performed with immunoSEQ multiplex PCR; in TCRdb, only in-frame clones are kept and a portion is missing. In the table there are about 74,000 clones, approximately 28% of which are singletons. Treatment reported: oral pan-JAK inhibitor, 5-10 mg twice daily. Lesional scalp tissue (obtained by punch biopsy) and peripheral blood were collected from alopecia areata patients. Germline CDR1 and CDR2: WSHSY and SAAADI. CDR3 length: 12 amino acids. Between the trimmed V and J ends, which lost 6 bases and 13 bases, there was a span of 16 bases.

The sequence was obtained from a human donor with alopecia areata. Source: CD8+ T cells sorted from blood, taken at week 4, from a patient treated with tofacitinib. V usage is TRBV10-2 and J usage is TRBJ2-1; D remains ambiguous. DNA of the CDR3: TGCGCCAGCAGCAACTCTGGAGTTGAACAGTTCTTC. It specifies CASSNSGVEQFF.